These 6 T cell receptor beta chains were sequenced from one sample in a study of CD8 T cells in Susac syndrome (dated by TCRdb to between 2017 and 2020). The library was generated by the immunoSEQ multiplex PCR assay. RNA was extracted with the RNeasy kit and roughly 0.5 to 1 ug was reverse transcribed using random hexamers. Starting from the raw public reads, TCRdb applied fastp trimming at Q25, assembled clones with MiXCR and retained in-frame beta chains. Entries are consolidated by CDR3 protein sequence, retaining the most common genes and DNA. Within this sample are about 150,000 distinct CDR3 sequences, with approximately 96% of them counted one time only. The ten largest clones capture 0.11% of the sample. The sequencing sample was made of CD4+ T cells from PBMCs. Receptors were obtained from a human donor with multiple sclerosis.

The V and J genes are TRBV4-2 and TRBJ2-2; maybe TRBD1 (6 bases). Between the trimmed V and J ends, which lost 0 bases and 6 bases, there was a span of 11 bases. The CDR3 has 15 amino acids. Looked up from germline, CDR1 is LGHNA and CDR2 is YNFKEQ. This chain's CDR3 is CASSQEVGAAGELFF. The DNA of the CDR3 is TGTGCCAGCAGCCAAGAGGTGGGGGCAGCCGGGGAGCTGTTTTTT.

The chain has TRBV18 and TRBJ1-5, with D possibly being TRBD1 (6 bases). The germline V and J ends were trimmed by 2 bases and 6 bases, with 8 bases remaining between them. This CDR3 region has 13 residues. Germline CDR1 KGHSH, CDR2 LQKENI. The DNA of the CDR3 is TGTGCCAGCTCACCAAAGGGGGGTCAGCCCCAGCATTTT. Residues: CASSPKGGQPQHF.

CDR3 sequence: CSVDDRGHLNGYTF. CDR3 nucleotides: TGCAGCGTTGACGACAGGGGCCATCTAAATGGCTACACCTTC. V and J are TRBV29-1 and TRBJ1-2; 8 bases align to TRBD1. Germline lookup yields CDR1 SQVTM and CDR2 ANQGSEA. The junction had 9 bases not matched to a gene; V was cut back by 3 bases and J by 6 bases. This CDR3 is built from 14 residues.

This chain uses TRBV12-3 or TRBV12-4 with TRBJ1-2, with no clear D. Trimming pared 3 bases from V and 1 base from J, leaving 6 bases between. The CDR3 spans 13 residues. DNA of the CDR3: TGTGCCAGCAGTTTCGGGGATAACTATGGCTACACCTTC. It is translated as CASSFGDNYGYTF.

This clonotype was recorded only once. The V gene is TRBV12-3 or TRBV12-4, the J gene TRBJ2-5; D call uncertain. V shed 5 bases and J shed 9 bases, with 10 bases lying between them. The CDR3 totals 11 residues. The CDR3 nucleotides are TGTGCCAGCAGTGAAACTGGGGCCCAGTACTTC. It is translated as CASSETGAQYF.

This clonotype was seen just once. The V call is TRBV7-9, the J call TRBJ2-5; D perhaps matches TRBD2 (7 bases). Trimming took 2 bases from V and 7 from J, leaving 23 bases between them. The CDR3 is 17 amino acids. Germline V gene sequence: CDR1 SEHNR, CDR2 FQNEAQ (reference sequence). The CDR3 DNA is TGTGCCAGCAGCTTATGGGGGCCAGCGGGGATTCTAGGGACCCAGTACTTC. Translation gives CASSLWGPAGILGTQYF.